Listed below are T cell receptor beta chains from one sample, sequenced in a study of blood T cell repertoires in COVID-19. Profiling relied on immunoSEQ multiplex PCR, and the TCRdb table lists in-frame clones only, not all of them. The repertoire holds a few hundred thousand clones, around 81% seen once, with 3.4% in the top ten. Sequenced material: PBMCs or T cells enriched from blood (not recorded which). These receptors originate from a man between 50 and 59 years old who had recovered from COVID-19. CDR3s include the opening cysteine and the closing phenylalanine or tryptophan. The size of a clone is reported for some rows only, either as once, few or many, or as a class for expanded clones.

TRBV6-5	NA	TRBJ1-1	CASSPGGTTEAFF
TRBV5-1	NA	TRBJ2-6	CASSLVGLAGAGANVLTF
TRBV5-8	NA	TRBJ1-2	CASSIQGTYGYTF
TRBV2	NA	TRBJ2-7	CAGSGTYEQYF
TRBV7-3	NA	TRBJ2-3	CASSTRTSGSFTDTQYF
TRBV12-3/TRBV12-4	NA	TRBJ1-1	CASTKWGDTEAFF
TRBV5-1	NA	TRBJ1-1	CASRLDLEGARTEAFF
TRBV5-4	NA	TRBJ2-5	CASSLGGAEETQYF
TRBV24-1	NA	TRBJ2-5	CATSDPLRDYGETQYF
TRBV4-1	NA	TRBJ1-6	CASSPSGDYNSPLHF
TRBV11-3	NA	TRBJ2-1	CASSLEREGYNEQFF
TRBV4-1	once	TRBJ1-4	CASSQTDSPNEKLFF
TRBV18	NA	TRBJ1-1	CASSPPTGGPLNTEAFF
TRBV2	NA	TRBJ1-2	CASSGPGGDGYTF
TRBV24-1	NA	TRBJ2-7	CATSPTGLAGVSSYEQYF
TRBV9	once	TRBJ2-2	CASSGQIWEDTGELFF
TRBV5-1	NA	TRBJ1-4	CASSYGQGFEKLFF
TRBV27	NA	TRBJ1-6	CASSFWGANSPLHF
TRBV7-9	few	TRBJ1-1	CASDPQGAAEAFF
TRBV20-1	NA	TRBJ2-7	CSARQGYEQYF